This TCR beta chain was obtained from a study of blood T cell repertoires in COVID-19. Turning to the study itself: From the United States, Italy and Spain came samples of acute and convalescent COVID-19. In each case, the material was cDNA or gDNA derived from T cells, B-cell-depleted T cells, or PBMCs.

The data were produced by immunoSEQ multiplex PCR, yet TCRdb's version contains in-frame clones alone and is incomplete. The table records approximately 26,000 clones, around 90% of them present only once. The CDR3 consists of 17 residues. The sequence came from a human donor in a cohort sampled during active COVID-19. The donor label of this sample is uncertain. Sequences were obtained from peripheral blood. The gene calls are TRBV21-1 and TRBJ2-3; the DNA was not compared with TRBD1, the D call given in the table. TRBV21-1 is described as a pseudogene. The CDR3 bases are TGTGCCAGCAGCAAAGCTACCCGACAGGGCAGCACAGATACGCAGTATTTT. Residues: CASSKATRQGSTDTQYF.